The 27 T cell receptor beta chains reported below all come from one sample, sequenced in a study of MAIT cells during Salmonella Paratyphi A infection. MiXCR, run by TCRdb on the 5' RACE reads, gives a single entry per CDR3 protein. The table has 450 to 550 distinct CDR3 sequences, 35% to 50% seen once; the top ten hold around 40%. The time point was: healthy control first sampling. Flow cytometry identified and sorted MAIT cells as Valpha7.2+ CD161+ T cells. The sequenced sample consisted of MAIT cells from blood. The receptors originated from an adult in good health.

CDR3 protein: CSARNTAGDYNEQFF. CDR3 DNA: TGCAGTGCTAGAAACACGGCGGGTGACTACAATGAGCAGTTCTTC. This chain connects TRBV20-1 to TRBJ2-1; D perhaps matches TRBD2 (5 bases). This CDR3 is 15 amino acids long. V shed 2 bases and J shed 3 bases, with 14 bases lying between them. Germline CDR1 and CDR2: DFQATT and SNEGSKA (reference sequence).

This clonotype qualifies as hyperexpanded. This chain connects TRBV20-1 to TRBJ2-1; 7 bases map to TRBD2. Germline V gene lookup returns CDR1 DFQATT and CDR2 SNEGSKA (reference sequence). Germline trimming cut 1 base from V and 9 bases from J; bases unmatched to any gene: 12. The CDR3 has 15 residues. CDR3 amino acids: CSARGGGGALPEQFF. The CDR3 region has the DNA TGCAGTGCTAGAGGGGGGGGGGGAGCCCTCCCTGAGCAGTTCTTC.

This rearrangement joins TRBV6-2 or TRBV6-3 to TRBJ2-5, with TRBD2 matching 10 bases. CDR1 is MNHEY and CDR2 is SVGEGT in the germline V gene. Unmatched junction bases numbered 14, after V lost 2 bases and J lost 11 bases. This CDR3 contains 16 residues. CDR3 sequence (DNA): TGTGCCAGCAGTTACACTAGCGGGGAGTCTGCAGATACGCAGTACTTC. Translation: CASSYTSGESADTQYF.

Within the sample, this clonotype is medium-sized. This chain joins TRBV6-1 and TRBJ1-1, with 8 bases identical to TRBD1. With 1 base clipped from V and 5 bases from J, the junction kept 6 bases outside the gene matches. Germline V gene sequence: CDR1 MNHNS, CDR2 SASEGT. The CDR3 sequence is 15 residues long. CDR3 protein: CASSEEETGATEAFF. The CDR3 nucleotides are TGTGCCAGCAGTGAAGAAGAGACAGGGGCGACTGAAGCTTTCTTT.

V gene TRBV12-2 combines with J gene TRBJ2-3; TRBD2, the table's D call, lacks a check against the DNA. TRBV12-2 constitutes a pseudogene. This CDR3 spans 18 amino acids. The chain's CDR3 is CASRPGGGTSGGKDTQYF. CDR3 coding DNA: TGTGCAAGTCGCCCCGGGGGCGGGACTAGCGGGGGGAAGGATACGCAGTATTTT.

Relative to its sample, this clonotype is large (0.1 to 1%). The rearrangement uses TRBV6-4 and TRBJ2-3; 12 positions match TRBD2. The CDR3 covers 15 residues. J gave up 1 base and V 4 bases, and 0 bases lay outside the gene matches. Germline V gives CDR1 MRHNA, CDR2 SNTAGT. CDR3 loop: CASSGTSGGTDTQYF. CDR3 sequence (DNA): TGTGCCAGCAGTGGGACTAGCGGGGGCACAGATACGCAGTATTTT.

This clonotype is large. J is TRBJ2-5 and V is TRBV20-1; D is unclear. The CDR3 consists of 14 residues. CDR1 is DFQATT and CDR2 is SNEGSKA in the germline V gene (reference sequence). Trimming removed 3 bases at V and 5 bases at J, with 16 bases between. The CDR3 nucleotides are TGCAGTGCTAGGGGCAGCCCTCAGTCGGAGACCCAGTACTTC. Protein sequence: CSARGSPQSETQYF.

This chain joins TRBV25-1 and TRBJ2-5, with TRBD2 identical over 7 bases. The CDR3 has 16 amino acids. Germline CDR1 and CDR2: MGHDK and SYGVNS. Trimming took 2 bases from V and 4 from J; bases not matched to a gene: 10. The chain's CDR3 is CASSEGERGDAETQYF. In DNA form, the CDR3 reads TGTGCCAGCAGTGAAGGGGAGCGGGGTGACGCAGAGACCCAGTACTTC. Complete variable domain (other parts from reference TRBV25-1 and TRBJ2-5): EADIYQTPRYLVIGTGKKITLECSQTMGHDKMYWYQQDPGMELHLIHYSYGVNSTEKGDLSSESTVSRIRTEHFPLTLESARPSHTSQYLCASSEGERGDAETQYFGPGTRLLVL.

V and J are TRBV4-2 and TRBJ2-3; 7 nucleotides agree with TRBD2. Germline values: CDR1 LGHNA, CDR2 YNFKEQ. Germline trimming cut 0 bases from V and 4 bases from J; bases unmatched to any gene: 7. The CDR3 has 16 residues. For the CDR3, the DNA is TGTGCCAGCAGCCAAGATTACGGACTAGAGGCAGATACGCAGTATTTT. Its translation: CASSQDYGLEADTQYF.

This clonotype is medium-sized in the sample. This chain links TRBV10-1 with TRBJ2-2; 10 bases are shared with TRBD1. Germline lookup yields CDR1 WNHNN and CDR2 SYGVQD (reference sequence). This CDR3 has 13 residues. V shed 8 bases and J 3 bases; nucleotides not matched to a gene: 0. The DNA of the CDR3 is TGCGCCAGCGGACAGGGGGACACCGGGGAGCTGTTTTTT. This sequence encodes CASGQGDTGELFF.

V usage is TRBV7-3 and J usage is TRBJ2-2; perhaps TRBD2 as D (6 bases). The CDR3 has 13 residues. Deletions cut 4 bases from V and 6 bases from J, with 9 bases between. CDR1 and CDR2 (germline): SGHTA, FQGTGA. The CDR3 DNA reads as TGTGCCAGCAGCTACGGGACTCCCGGGGAGCTGTTTTTT. Translation: CASSYGTPGELFF.

A word on this clonotype: The CDR3 ends on some other residue instead of the conserved phenylalanine or tryptophan, so this is likely a read error. This chain links TRBV4-2 with TRBJ2-5, with 7 bases that match TRBD2. The CDR3 sequence is 15 residues long. CDR1 and CDR2 (germline): LGHNA, YNFKEQ. V was clipped by 0 bases and J by 1 base; unmatched bases: 2. CDR3 coding DNA: TGTGCCAGCAGCCAAGACAGGGAGGGCCAAGAGACCCAGTACGGC. This sequence encodes CASSQDREGQETQYG.

In its sample, this clonotype is large (0.1 to 1%). The V call is TRBV20-1, the J call TRBJ2-5; 16 bases match TRBD2. With V trimmed by 6 bases and J by 1 base, 14 bases remained unmatched. The CDR3 runs to 19 residues. Germline-derived CDR1 and CDR2 are DFQATT and SNEGSKA (reference sequence). DNA of the CDR3: TGCAGTGCCTATTCCCTACCGGGACTAGCGGGGGGGCCCCAAGAGACCCAGTACTTC. Residues: CSAYSLPGLAGGPQETQYF.

The chain is built from TRBV6-5 and TRBJ2-1; possibly TRBD1 or TRBD2 for D (5 bases each). The CDR3 consists of 14 residues. CDR1 and CDR2 (germline): MNHEY, SVGAGI. The V and J ends lost 4 bases and 4 bases respectively, with 11 bases between them. The CDR3 reads CASSSGDGYNEQFF. The DNA for the CDR3 is TGTGCCAGCAGTTCCGGGGACGGATACAATGAGCAGTTCTTC.

This clonotype is categorized as medium-sized. V usage is TRBV24-1 and J usage is TRBJ1-5; D remains ambiguous. The V and J ends lost 1 base and 0 bases respectively, with 21 bases between them. Per the germline V gene, CDR1 is KGHDR and CDR2 is SFDVKD. The CDR3 runs to 20 residues. CDR3 in DNA: TGTGCCACCAGTGATTTAGCGGAGTCGACCCACTCCCATAGCAATCAGCCCCAGCATTTT. It encodes CATSDLAESTHSHSNQPQHF.

The rearrangement links TRBV20-1 to TRBJ2-5, with TRBD2 matching 14 bases. V dropped 5 bases and J dropped 4; count of bases not matched to a gene: 9. Germline V gene sequence: CDR1 DFQATT, CDR2 SNEGSKA (reference sequence). The length of the CDR3 is 16 residues. The CDR3 sequence: CSAETTGTSGGETQYF. The CDR3 DNA follows: TGCAGTGCTGAAACGACCGGGACTAGCGGGGGAGAGACCCAGTACTTC.

The rearrangement links TRBV4-2 to TRBJ2-5, with 8 bases lining up with TRBD2. Germline values: CDR1 LGHNA, CDR2 YNFKEQ. The length of the CDR3 is 15 residues. J gave up 0 bases and V 1 base, and 1 base lay outside the gene matches. In nucleotides, the CDR3 is TGTGCCAGCAGCCAAGGTAGCGGGAACCAAGAGACCCAGTACTTC. This encodes CASSQGSGNQETQYF.

This clonotype is medium-sized. This chain links TRBV20-1 with TRBJ1-2; D perhaps matches TRBD1 (6 bases). The ends were cut back, 6 bases at V and 4 bases at J, with 21 bases in the middle. The germline gives CDR1 DFQATT, CDR2 SNEGSKA (reference sequence). This CDR3 has 15 residues. The CDR3 bases are TGCAGTGCGCCCAAAGGGGGGGGGCAGGGCTATGGCTACACCTTC. Residues: CSAPKGGGQGYGYTF.

By share, this clonotype ranks as large. The CDR3 protein is CSARDLGSGPDTQYF. The CDR3 DNA sequence: TGCAGTGCTAGAGATCTGGGATCTGGGCCAGATACGCAGTATTTT. This rearrangement joins TRBV20-1 to TRBJ2-3; no clear D. The V end was cut by 0 bases, the J end by 4 bases, with 14 bases between. Germline-derived CDR1 and CDR2 are DFQATT and SNEGSKA (reference sequence). This CDR3 spans 15 amino acids.

The gene calls are TRBV6-4 and TRBJ2-2, with 10 bases lining up with TRBD2. CDR3 length equals 15 residues. J was trimmed by 4 bases and V by 3 bases; bases with no gene match: 2. Germline CDR1 MRHNA, CDR2 SNTAGT. DNA of the CDR3: TGTGCCAGCAGTGAATCTAGCGGGGGCACCGGGGAGCTGTTTTTT. It encodes CASSESSGGTGELFF.

Sample share makes this clonotype large. This rearrangement joins TRBV6-4 to TRBJ1-1; D remains ambiguous. CDR1 and CDR2 from the germline V gene are MRHNA and SNTAGT. The CDR3 covers 13 residues. Trimming removed 0 bases at V and 1 base at J, with 3 bases between. In nucleotides, the CDR3 is TGTGCCAGCAGTGACTCGCAGAACACTGAAGCTTTCTTT. Translated: CASSDSQNTEAFF.

A few counts support this clonotype. The chain carries TRBV6-1 and TRBJ2-2; no definite D call. The ends were cut back, 6 bases at V and 5 bases at J, with 10 bases in the middle. The CDR3 spans 13 residues. Per the germline V gene, CDR1 is MNHNS and CDR2 is SASEGT. The CDR3 spells CASSRTETGELFF. The CDR3 region has the DNA TGTGCCAGCAGCAGGACGGAGACCGGGGAGCTGTTTTTT.

Remarks on this clonotype: The conserved final phenylalanine or tryptophan is absent from the CDR3, which likely points to a read error. The DNA is left out, because the CDR3 cannot be placed on it with certainty; the CDR3 is given as TCRdb lists it. The rearrangement uses TRBV6-4 and TRBJ2-3; TRBD2 is the table's D call, not checked against the DNA. Per the germline V gene, CDR1 is MRHNA and CDR2 is SNTAGT. The CDR3 is 15 residues long, counting both termini. CDR3 in amino acids: CASSGTSGGKDTKDV.

The chain couples TRBV6-4 to TRBJ2-3, with TRBD1 as a possible D gene (6 bases). This CDR3 has 15 amino acids. The V gene's germline CDR1 is MRHNA and CDR2 SNTAGT. V lost 6 bases and J lost 11, with 24 bases in between. CDR3 residues: CASSPGAGSYNEQYF. In DNA, the CDR3 is TGTGCCAGCAGCCCAGGGGCTGGATCCTACAATGAGCAGTATTTT.

The rearrangement uses TRBV11-3 and TRBJ1-1; a possible D gene is TRBD1 (6 bases). Looked up from germline, CDR1 is SGHNT and CDR2 is YENEEA. This CDR3 is built from 15 residues. V shed 4 bases and J shed 3 bases, with 15 bases lying between them. CDR3 residues: CASSSSLGGDTEAFF. Written as DNA, the CDR3 is TGTGCCAGCAGCTCCAGTTTAGGGGGGGACACTGAAGCTTTCTTT.

This clonotype is categorized as hyperexpanded. The chain combines TRBV20-1 with TRBJ1-1, with a weak D call TRBD1 (6 bases). V was clipped by 3 bases and J by 3 bases, with 14 bases between them. CDR3 length equals 14 residues. Germline V gene data show CDR1 as DFQATT and CDR2 as SNEGSKA (reference sequence). The CDR3 DNA reads as TGCAGTGCTAGTGTGGCAGGGGTGGACACTGAAGCTTTCTTT. It yields the protein CSASVAGVDTEAFF.

The chain couples TRBV20-1 to TRBJ1-1; perhaps TRBD1 as D (6 bases). The V gene lost 1 base and the J gene lost 4 bases, with 10 bases spanning the gap. Germline-derived CDR1 and CDR2 are DFQATT and SNEGSKA (reference sequence). The CDR3 totals 13 residues. The CDR3: CSARAGATTEAFF. CDR3 in DNA: TGCAGTGCTAGAGCAGGGGCCACCACTGAAGCTTTCTTT.